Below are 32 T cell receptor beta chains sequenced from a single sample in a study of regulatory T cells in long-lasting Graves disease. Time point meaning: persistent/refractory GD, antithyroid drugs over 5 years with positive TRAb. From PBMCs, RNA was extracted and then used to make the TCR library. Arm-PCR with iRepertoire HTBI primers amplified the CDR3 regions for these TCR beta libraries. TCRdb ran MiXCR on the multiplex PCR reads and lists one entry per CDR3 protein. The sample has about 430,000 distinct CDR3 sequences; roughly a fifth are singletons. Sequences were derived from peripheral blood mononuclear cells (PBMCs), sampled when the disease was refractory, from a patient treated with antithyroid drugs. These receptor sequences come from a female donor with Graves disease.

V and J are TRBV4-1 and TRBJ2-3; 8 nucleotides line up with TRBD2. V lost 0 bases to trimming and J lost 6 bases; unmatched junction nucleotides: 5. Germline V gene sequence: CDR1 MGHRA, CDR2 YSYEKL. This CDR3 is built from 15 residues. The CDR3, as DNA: TGCGCCAGCAGCCAAGATGGGCGGGGGGCCGATACGCAGTATTTT. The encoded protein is CASSQDGRGADTQYF.

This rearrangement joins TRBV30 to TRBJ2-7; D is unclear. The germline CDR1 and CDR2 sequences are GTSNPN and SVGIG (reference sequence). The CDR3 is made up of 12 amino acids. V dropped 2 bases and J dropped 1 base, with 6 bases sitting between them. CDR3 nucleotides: TGTGCCTGGAGTTCGGTTTCCTACGAGCAGTACTTC. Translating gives CAWSSVSYEQYF. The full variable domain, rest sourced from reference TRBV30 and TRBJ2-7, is SQTIHQWPATLVQPVGSPLSLECTVEGTSNPNLYWYRQAAGRGLQLLFYSVGIGQISSEVPQNLSASRPQDRQFILSSKKLLLSDSGFYLCAWSSVSYEQYFGPGTRLTVT.

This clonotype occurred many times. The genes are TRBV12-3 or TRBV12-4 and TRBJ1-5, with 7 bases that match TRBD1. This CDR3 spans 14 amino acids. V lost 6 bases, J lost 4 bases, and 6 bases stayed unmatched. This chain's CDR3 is CASSTDRINQPQHF. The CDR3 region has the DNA TGTGCCAGCAGCACGGACAGGATTAATCAGCCCCAGCATTTT.

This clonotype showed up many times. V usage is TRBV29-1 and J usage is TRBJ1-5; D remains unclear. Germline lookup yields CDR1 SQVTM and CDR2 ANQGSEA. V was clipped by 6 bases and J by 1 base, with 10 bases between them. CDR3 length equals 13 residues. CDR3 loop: CSVRGESNQPQHF. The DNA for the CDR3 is TGCAGCGTCCGGGGTGAAAGCAATCAGCCCCAGCATTTT.

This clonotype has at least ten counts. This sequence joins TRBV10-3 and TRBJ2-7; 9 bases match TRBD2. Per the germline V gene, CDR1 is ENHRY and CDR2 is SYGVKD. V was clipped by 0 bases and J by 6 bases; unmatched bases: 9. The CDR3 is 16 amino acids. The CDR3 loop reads CAISESRLAATLEQYF. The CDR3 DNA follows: TGTGCCATCAGTGAGTCCCGACTAGCGGCAACGCTCGAGCAGTACTTC.

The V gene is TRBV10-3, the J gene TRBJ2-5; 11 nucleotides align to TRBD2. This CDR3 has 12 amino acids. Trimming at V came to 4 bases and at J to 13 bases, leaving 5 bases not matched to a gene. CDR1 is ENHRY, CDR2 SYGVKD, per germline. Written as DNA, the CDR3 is TGTGCCATCAGTGTTAGCGGGAGGGCCCGGTACTTC. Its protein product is CAISVSGRARYF.

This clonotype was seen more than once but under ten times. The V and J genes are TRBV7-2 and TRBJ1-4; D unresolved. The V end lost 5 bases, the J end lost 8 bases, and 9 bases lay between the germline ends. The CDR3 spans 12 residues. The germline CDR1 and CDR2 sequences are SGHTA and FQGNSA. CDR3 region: CASSLGREKLFF. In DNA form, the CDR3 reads TGTGCCAGCAGCCTAGGACGGGAAAAACTGTTTTTT.

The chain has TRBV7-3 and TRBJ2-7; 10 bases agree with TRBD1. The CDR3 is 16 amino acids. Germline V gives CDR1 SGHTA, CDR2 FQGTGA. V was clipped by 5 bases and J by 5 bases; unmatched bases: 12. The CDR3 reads CASSLPTGQGTDEQYF. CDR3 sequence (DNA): TGTGCCAGCAGCCTCCCCACGGGACAGGGGACCGACGAGCAGTACTTC.

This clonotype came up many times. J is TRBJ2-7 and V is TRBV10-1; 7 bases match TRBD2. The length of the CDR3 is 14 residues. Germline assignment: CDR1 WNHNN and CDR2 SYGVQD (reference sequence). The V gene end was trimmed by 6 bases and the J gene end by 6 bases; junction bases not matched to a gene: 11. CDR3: CASRERGPFVEQYF. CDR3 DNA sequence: TGCGCCAGCAGGGAGCGGGGACCTTTTGTCGAGCAGTACTTC.

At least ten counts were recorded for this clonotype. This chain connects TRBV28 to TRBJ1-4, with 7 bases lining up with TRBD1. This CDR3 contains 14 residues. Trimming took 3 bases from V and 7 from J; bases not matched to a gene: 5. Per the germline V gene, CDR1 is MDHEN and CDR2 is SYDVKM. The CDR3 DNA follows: TGTGCCAGCAGTTTCCCGGGACAGAGTGAAAAACTGTTTTTT. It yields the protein CASSFPGQSEKLFF.

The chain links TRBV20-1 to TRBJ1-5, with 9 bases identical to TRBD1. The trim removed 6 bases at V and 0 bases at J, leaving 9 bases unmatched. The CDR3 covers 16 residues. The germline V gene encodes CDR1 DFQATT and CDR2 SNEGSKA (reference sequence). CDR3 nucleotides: TGCAGTGCCCCGGGACAGGGTGTATATAGCAATCAGCCCCAGCATTTT. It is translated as CSAPGQGVYSNQPQHF.

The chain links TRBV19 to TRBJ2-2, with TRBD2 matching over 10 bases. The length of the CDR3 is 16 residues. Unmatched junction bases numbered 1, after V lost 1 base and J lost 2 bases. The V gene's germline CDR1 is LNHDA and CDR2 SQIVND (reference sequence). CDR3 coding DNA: TGTGCCAGTAGTATAGGGACTAGCGGAAACACCGGGGAGCTGTTTTTT. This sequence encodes CASSIGTSGNTGELFF.

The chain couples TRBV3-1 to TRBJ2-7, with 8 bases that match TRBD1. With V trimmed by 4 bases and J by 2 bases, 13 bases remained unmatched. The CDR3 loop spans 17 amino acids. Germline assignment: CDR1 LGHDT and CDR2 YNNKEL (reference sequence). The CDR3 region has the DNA TGTGCCAGCAGCCCGGCGGTTTGGACAGGGCTTACCTACGAGCAGTACTTC. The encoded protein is CASSPAVWTGLTYEQYF.

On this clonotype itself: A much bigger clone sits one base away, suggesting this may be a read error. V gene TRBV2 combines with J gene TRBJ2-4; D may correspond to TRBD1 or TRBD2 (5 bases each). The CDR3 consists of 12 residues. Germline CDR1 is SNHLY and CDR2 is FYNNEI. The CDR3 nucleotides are TGTGCCGGCAGTGGGGACGAAAACATTCAGTACTTC. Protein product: CAGSGDENIQYF.

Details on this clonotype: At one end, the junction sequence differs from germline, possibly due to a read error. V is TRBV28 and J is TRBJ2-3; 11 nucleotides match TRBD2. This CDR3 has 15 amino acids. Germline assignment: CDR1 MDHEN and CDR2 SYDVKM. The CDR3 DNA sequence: TGTGCCAGCAGACTAGCGGGGGTCGGCACAGGTACGCAGTATTTT. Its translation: CASRLAGVGTGTQYF.

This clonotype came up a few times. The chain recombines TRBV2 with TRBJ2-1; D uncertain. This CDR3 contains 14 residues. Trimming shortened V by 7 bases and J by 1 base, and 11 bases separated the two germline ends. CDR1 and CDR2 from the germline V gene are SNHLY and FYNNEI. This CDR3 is CASIGDTSYNEQFF. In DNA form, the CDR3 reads TGTGCCAGCATCGGAGACACTTCCTACAATGAGCAGTTCTTC.

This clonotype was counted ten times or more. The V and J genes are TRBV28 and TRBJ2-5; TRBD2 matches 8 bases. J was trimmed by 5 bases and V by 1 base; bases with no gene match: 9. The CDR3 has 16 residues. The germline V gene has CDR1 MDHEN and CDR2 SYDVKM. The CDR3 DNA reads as TGTGCCAGCAGTTTATCGGCGGGAGGCAGTAGGGAGACCCAGTACTTC. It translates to CASSLSAGGSRETQYF.

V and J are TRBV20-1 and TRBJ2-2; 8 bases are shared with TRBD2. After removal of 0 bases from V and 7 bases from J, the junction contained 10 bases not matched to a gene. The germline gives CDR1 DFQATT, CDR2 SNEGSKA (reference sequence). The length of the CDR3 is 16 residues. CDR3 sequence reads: CSARESGLAMNGELFF. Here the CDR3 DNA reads TGCAGTGCTAGAGAATCCGGACTAGCAATGAACGGGGAGCTGTTTTTT.

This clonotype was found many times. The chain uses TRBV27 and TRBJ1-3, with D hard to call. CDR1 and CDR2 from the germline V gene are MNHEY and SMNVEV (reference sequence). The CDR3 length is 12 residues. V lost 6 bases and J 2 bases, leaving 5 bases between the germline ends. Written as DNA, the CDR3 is TGTGCCAGCAGAGGGACTGGAAACACCATATATTTT. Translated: CASRGTGNTIYF.

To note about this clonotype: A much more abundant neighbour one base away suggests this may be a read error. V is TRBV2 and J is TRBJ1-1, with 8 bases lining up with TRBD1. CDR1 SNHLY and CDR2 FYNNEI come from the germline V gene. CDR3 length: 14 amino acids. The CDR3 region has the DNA TGTGCCGGCAGGGGACAGGCCCACGGGACTGAAGCTTTCTTT. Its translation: CAGRGQAHGTEAFF.

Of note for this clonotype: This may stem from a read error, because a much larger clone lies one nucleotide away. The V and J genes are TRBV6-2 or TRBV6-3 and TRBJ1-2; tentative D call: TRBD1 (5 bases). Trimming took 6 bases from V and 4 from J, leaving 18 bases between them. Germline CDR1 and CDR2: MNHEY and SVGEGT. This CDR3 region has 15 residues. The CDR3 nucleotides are TGTGCCAGCAGCCGCTCGGGGGAACAGCCCTATGGCTACACCTTC. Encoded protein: CASSRSGEQPYGYTF.

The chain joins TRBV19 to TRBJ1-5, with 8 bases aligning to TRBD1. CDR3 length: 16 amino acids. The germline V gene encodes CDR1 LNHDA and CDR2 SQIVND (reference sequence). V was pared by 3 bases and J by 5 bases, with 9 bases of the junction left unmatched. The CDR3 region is CASSIGATGEHQPQHF. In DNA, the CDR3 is TGTGCCAGTAGTATCGGGGCGACAGGGGAGCATCAGCCCCAGCATTTT.

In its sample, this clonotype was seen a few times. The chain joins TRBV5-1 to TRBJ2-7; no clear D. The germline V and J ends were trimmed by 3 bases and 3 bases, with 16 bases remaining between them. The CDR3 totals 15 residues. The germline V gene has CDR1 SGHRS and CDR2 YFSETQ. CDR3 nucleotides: TGCGCCAGCAGCTCCGCCGGGCGGAGCGTCTACGAGCAGTACTTC. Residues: CASSSAGRSVYEQYF.

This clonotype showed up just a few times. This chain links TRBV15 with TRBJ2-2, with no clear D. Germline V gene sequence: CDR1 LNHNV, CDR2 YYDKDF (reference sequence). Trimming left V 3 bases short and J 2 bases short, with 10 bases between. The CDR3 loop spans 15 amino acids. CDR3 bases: TGTGCCACCAGCAGTCAACAGAAAAACACCGGGGAGCTGTTTTTT. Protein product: CATSSQQKNTGELFF.

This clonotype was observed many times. The CDR3 region is CASSLHDRGRDEQYF. The CDR3 DNA reads as TGTGCCAGCAGTCTACATGACAGGGGGCGCGACGAGCAGTACTTC. The rearrangement links TRBV28 to TRBJ2-7, with TRBD1 matching over 10 bases. Germline CDR1 and CDR2: MDHEN and SYDVKM. The CDR3 has 15 amino acids. Trimming took 5 bases from V and 5 from J; bases not matched to a gene: 9.

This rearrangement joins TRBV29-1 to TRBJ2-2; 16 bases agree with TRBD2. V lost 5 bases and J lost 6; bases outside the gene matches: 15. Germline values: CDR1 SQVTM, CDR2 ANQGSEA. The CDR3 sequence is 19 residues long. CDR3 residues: CSVLTGMGLAGGWSGELFF. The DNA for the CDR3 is TGCAGCGTTCTGACAGGGATGGGACTAGCGGGAGGGTGGTCCGGGGAGCTGTTTTTT.

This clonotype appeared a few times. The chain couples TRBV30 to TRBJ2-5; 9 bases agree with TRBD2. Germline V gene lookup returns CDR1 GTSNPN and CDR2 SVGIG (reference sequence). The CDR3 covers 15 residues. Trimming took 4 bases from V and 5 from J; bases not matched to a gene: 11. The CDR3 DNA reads TGTGCCTGGAACCTCGGCGGGAGGGTCCAGGAGACCCAGTACTTC. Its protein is CAWNLGGRVQETQYF.

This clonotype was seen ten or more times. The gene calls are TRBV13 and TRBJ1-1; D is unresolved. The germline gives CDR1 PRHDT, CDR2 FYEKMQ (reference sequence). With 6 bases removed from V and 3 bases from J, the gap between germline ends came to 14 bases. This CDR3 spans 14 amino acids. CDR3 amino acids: CASSPRGWDTEAFF. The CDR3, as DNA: TGTGCCAGCAGTCCGAGAGGGTGGGACACTGAAGCTTTCTTT.

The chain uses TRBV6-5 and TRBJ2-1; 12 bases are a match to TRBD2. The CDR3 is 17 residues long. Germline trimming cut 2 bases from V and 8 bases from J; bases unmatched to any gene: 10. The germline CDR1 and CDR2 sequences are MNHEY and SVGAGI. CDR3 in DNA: TGTGCCAGCAGTTACCTCCTAGCGGGAGGGGCAACAGATGAGCAGTTCTTC. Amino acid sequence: CASSYLLAGGATDEQFF.

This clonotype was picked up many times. The CDR3 DNA reads TGTGCCAGCAGGCCACAGAGCTCCTACGAGCAGTACTTC. The encoded protein is CASRPQSSYEQYF. V usage is TRBV7-9 and J usage is TRBJ2-7; no reliable D call. Trimming removed 6 bases from V and 0 bases from J, with 9 bases in between. This CDR3 has 13 amino acids. Per germline, CDR1 SEHNR and CDR2 FQNEAQ (reference sequence).

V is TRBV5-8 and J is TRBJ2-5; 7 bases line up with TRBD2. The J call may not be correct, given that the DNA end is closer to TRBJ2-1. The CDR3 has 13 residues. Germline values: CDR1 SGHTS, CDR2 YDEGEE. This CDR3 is CASSLERGDEQFF. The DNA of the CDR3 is TGTGCCAGCAGCTTGGAGCGGGGAGATGAGCAGTTCTTC.

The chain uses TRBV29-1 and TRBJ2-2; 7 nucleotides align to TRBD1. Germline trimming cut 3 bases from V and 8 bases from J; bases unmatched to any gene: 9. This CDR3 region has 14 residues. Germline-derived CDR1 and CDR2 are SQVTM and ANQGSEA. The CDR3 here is CSVEGTGVIGELFF. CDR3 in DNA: TGCAGCGTTGAGGGTACAGGGGTAATAGGGGAGCTGTTTTTT.